A single sample gave rise to the 15 T cell receptor beta chains below, sequenced in a study of T-cell memory formation after mild COVID-19. TCRdb recomputed calls from the 5' RACE reads with MiXCR, one row per CDR3 protein. The sample holds over 250,000 distinct CDR3 sequences; around a sixth are singletons and the top ten take roughly 22%. Specimen: PBMCs or a T cell subset sorted from them (not recorded which). Every receptor here comes from a man younger than 30 who had mild COVID-19 (a few samples of this study predate the infection). Cell type and time point are not known.

This clonotype was observed a few times. This sequence joins TRBV4-1 and TRBJ1-1; D ambiguous. The ends were cut back, 0 bases at V and 6 bases at J, with 14 bases in the middle. The CDR3 runs to 15 residues. CDR1 and CDR2 from the germline V gene are MGHRA and YSYEKL. The CDR3 coding sequence is TGCGCCAGCAGCCAAGATCAAGGTGGGCGCGCTGAAGCTTTCTTT. Translation gives CASSQDQGGRAEAFF.

The CDR3 coding sequence is TGTGCCAGCAGTTTAGGGCCGGGGGCCCTCGACGAGCAGTACGTC. Amino acid sequence: CASSLGPGALDEQYV. The J gene is TRBJ2-7, the V gene TRBV12-3 or TRBV12-4; the D gene could be TRBD1 or TRBD2 (6 bases each). Trimming removed 1 base at V and 5 bases at J, with 15 bases between. This CDR3 has 15 residues.

The rearrangement links TRBV7-2 to TRBJ1-3; D gene uncertain. Germline V gene lookup returns CDR1 SGHTA and CDR2 FQGNSA. The CDR3 has 15 amino acids. V shed 5 bases and J shed 0 bases, with 11 bases lying between them. The CDR3 is CASSRDRSSGNTIYF. CDR3 nucleotide sequence: TGTGCCAGCAGCCGAGACCGGAGCTCTGGAAACACCATATATTTT. Drawing the rest from reference TRBV7-2 and TRBJ1-3, the complete variable domain is GAGVSQSPSNKVTEKGKDVELRCDPISGHTALYWYRQSLGQGLEFLIYFQGNSAPDKSGLPSDRFSAERTGGSVSTLTIQRTQQEDSAVYLCASSRDRSSGNTIYFGEGSWLTVV.

This rearrangement joins TRBV6-2 or TRBV6-3 to TRBJ1-5; 8 nucleotides align to TRBD1. Germline-derived CDR1 and CDR2 are MNHEY and SVGEGT. Trimming removed 6 bases from V and 5 bases from J; junction bases left unmatched: 6. The CDR3 spans 14 residues. The DNA of the CDR3 is TGTGCCAGCAGGGACTCAGGGGGCGATCAGCCCCAGCATTTT. It yields the protein CASRDSGGDQPQHF.

In regard to this clonotype: This may stem from a read error, because a much larger clone lies one nucleotide away. The chain combines TRBV18 with TRBJ1-5; a weak D match, TRBD1 (6 bases). CDR1 is KGHSH, CDR2 LQKENI, per germline. This CDR3 spans 15 amino acids. CDR3 bases: TGTGCCAACTCACACGGCGGGAACAGGGATCAGCCCCAGCATTTT. As protein: CANSHGGNRDQPQHF.

Many counts were recorded for this clonotype. This rearrangement joins TRBV5-1 to TRBJ2-3; 10 bases are shared with TRBD2. The CDR3 contains 15 residues. Germline CDR1 reads SGHRS; CDR2 reads YFSETQ. Trimming took 4 bases from V and 2 from J; bases not matched to a gene: 4. The CDR3 region has the DNA TGCGCCAGCAGCAACCTAGCGGGGGTCACAGATACGCAGTATTTT. It is translated as CASSNLAGVTDTQYF.

The rearrangement joins TRBV7-9 to TRBJ1-1; D is possibly TRBD1 (5 bases). This CDR3 region has 13 residues. Germline assignment: CDR1 SEHNR and CDR2 FQNEAQ (reference sequence). The germline V and J ends were trimmed by 2 bases and 8 bases, with 12 bases remaining between them. The CDR3 reads CASSLRGVAEAFF. The CDR3 region has the DNA TGTGCCAGCAGCTTAAGGGGCGTAGCGGAAGCTTTCTTT.

In its sample, this clonotype was seen a few times. J is TRBJ1-4 and V is TRBV4-3; D is possibly TRBD1 (5 bases). V shed 4 bases and J shed 12 bases, with 12 bases lying between them. CDR3 size: 12 residues. Germline values: CDR1 LGHNA, CDR2 YSLEER. DNA of the CDR3: TGCGCCAGCAGCCCTCGGGGGGGTGAACTGTTTTTT. Translated, it gives CASSPRGGELFF.

J is TRBJ2-3 and V is TRBV6-6, with unresolved D. Per germline, CDR1 MNHNY and CDR2 SVGAGI (reference sequence). CDR3 length equals 17 residues. The germline V and J ends were trimmed by 2 bases and 0 bases, with 15 bases remaining between them. CDR3 residues: CASSYPKTDLSTDTQYF. CDR3 sequence (DNA): TGTGCCAGCAGTTACCCTAAGACGGACCTTAGCACAGATACGCAGTATTTT.

This clonotype was observed a few times. The chain couples TRBV30 to TRBJ2-5; 8 nucleotides agree with TRBD2. CDR1 GTSNPN and CDR2 SVGIG come from the germline V gene (reference sequence). The V and J ends lost 2 bases and 3 bases, in that order; junction bases with no gene match: 8. The CDR3 runs 15 residues. The CDR3 DNA is TGTGCCTGGAGTAGAGCCGAGCGGGGGAAAGAGACCCAGTACTTC. Translating it yields CAWSRAERGKETQYF. Supplemented by reference TRBV30 and TRBJ2-5, the full variable domain reads SQTIHQWPATLVQPVGSPLSLECTVEGTSNPNLYWYRQAAGRGLQLLFYSVGIGQISSEVPQNLSASRPQDRQFILSSKKLLLSDSGFYLCAWSRAERGKETQYFGPGTRLLVL.

J is TRBJ2-3 and V is TRBV5-1; 13 nucleotides agree with TRBD2. CDR3 length: 18 amino acids. The junction had 8 bases not matched to a gene; V was cut back by 4 bases and J by 0 bases. Per the germline V gene, CDR1 is SGHRS and CDR2 is YFSETQ. The CDR3 sequence: CASSLRTSGGSSTDTQYF. The CDR3 DNA sequence: TGCGCCAGCAGCCTTAGGACTAGCGGGGGCTCTAGCACAGATACGCAGTATTTT.

V usage is TRBV12-3 or TRBV12-4 and J usage is TRBJ1-6; a weak D match, TRBD1 (5 bases). CDR3 size: 14 residues. V dropped 3 bases and J dropped 11 bases, with 14 bases sitting between them. In nucleotides, the CDR3 is TGTGCCAGCAGTTTGGGGCAGTTTAGGACACCCCTCCACTTT. Translating it yields CASSLGQFRTPLHF.

The table lists this clonotype with a few counts. The chain employs TRBV12-3 or TRBV12-4 and TRBJ1-1; D ambiguous. CDR3 size: 14 residues. Trimming removed 7 bases at V and 0 bases at J, with 12 bases between. The CDR3 nucleotides are TGTGCCAGCAAACTCGGCGGACTGAACACTGAAGCTTTCTTT. Translation gives CASKLGGLNTEAFF.

In its sample, this clonotype was seen a few times. The rearrangement joins TRBV28 to TRBJ1-6; 10 nucleotides agree with TRBD1. Unmatched junction bases numbered 9, after V lost 5 bases and J lost 8 bases. This CDR3 contains 16 residues. Germline assignment: CDR1 MDHEN and CDR2 SYDVKM. The CDR3 DNA is TGTGCCAGCAGTATCCTGGACAGGGGGATGCATTCACCCCTCCACTTT. Translation gives CASSILDRGMHSPLHF. Full variable domain (rest looked up from reference TRBV28 and TRBJ1-6): DVKVTQSSRYLVKRTGEKVFLECVQDMDHENMFWYRQDPGLGLRLIYFSYDVKMKEKGDIPEGYSVSREKKERFSLILESASTNQTSMYLCASSILDRGMHSPLHFGNGTRLTVT.

This clonotype has at least ten counts. The chain couples TRBV15 to TRBJ1-5; 8 bases align to TRBD1. Per the germline V gene, CDR1 is LNHNV and CDR2 is YYDKDF (reference sequence). The ends lost 3 bases at V and 6 bases at J; junction bases unmatched: 7. CDR3 length equals 15 residues. The CDR3 reads CATSRDRATSQPQHF. The DNA for the CDR3 is TGTGCCACCAGCAGGGACAGGGCAACGAGTCAGCCCCAGCATTTT.